Sequencing of this TCR beta chain was carried out in a study of cytomegalovirus exposure and HLA in healthy donors. Study-wide results and limits: A prior analysis recorded that most TCR beta V segments were productive about 87% or about 30% of the time.

With regard to this clone: Its antigen is as yet unknown.

The PCR ran on 60 Vbeta and 13 Jbeta primers. Libraries were prepared by immunoSEQ multiplex PCR; TCRdb keeps only in-frame clonotypes and omits some of them. The sample holds 120,000 to 150,000 clones; about 80% are singletons and the top ten take 1.5% to 2%. This CDR3 is 15 amino acids long. V was pared by 1 base and J by 2 bases, with 12 bases between. Germline CDR1 SEHNR, CDR2 FQNEAQ (reference sequence). The clonotype was recovered from a woman aged 40-49 years in good health and CMV-seronegative. This chain connects TRBV7-9 to TRBJ2-7; a possible D gene is TRBD2 (5 bases). Source material: PBMCs. In DNA, the CDR3 is TGTGCCAGCAGCTTAGGAGGGAGCCCAACCTACGAGCAGTACTTC. Translated: CASSLGGSPTYEQYF.